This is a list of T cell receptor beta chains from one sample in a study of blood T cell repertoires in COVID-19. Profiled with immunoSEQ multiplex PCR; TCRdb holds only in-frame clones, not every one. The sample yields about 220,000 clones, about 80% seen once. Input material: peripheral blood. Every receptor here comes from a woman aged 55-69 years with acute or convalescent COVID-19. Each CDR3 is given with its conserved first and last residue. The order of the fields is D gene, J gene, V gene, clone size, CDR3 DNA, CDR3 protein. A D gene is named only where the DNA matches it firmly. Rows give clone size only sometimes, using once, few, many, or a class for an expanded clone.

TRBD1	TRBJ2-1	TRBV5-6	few	TGTGCCAGCAGCTTCAGGGGGCGTGTTGATGAGCAGTTCTTC	CASSFRGRVDEQFF
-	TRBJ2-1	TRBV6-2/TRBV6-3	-	TGTGCCAGCAGCCCACCGTTGGGGCCTTCGGCTTCGATCTCCTACAATGAGCAGTTCTTC	CASSPPLGPSASISYNEQFF
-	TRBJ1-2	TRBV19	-	TGTGCCAGTAGGACCGCCGGGGGAGCTAACTATGGCTACACCTTC	CASRTAGGANYGYTF
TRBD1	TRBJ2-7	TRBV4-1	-	TGCGCCAGCAGCCAAGCTCCACATTCAGGGGGTTTCTTTCCCTACGAGCAGTACTTC	CASSQAPHSGGFFPYEQYF
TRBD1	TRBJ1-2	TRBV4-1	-	TGCGCCAGCAGCCAAGCGAGGGGGCAGAACTATGGCTACACCTTC	CASSQARGQNYGYTF
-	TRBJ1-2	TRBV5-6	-	TGTGCCAGCAGCTTGAGCGAGGACTATGGCTACACCTTC	CASSLSEDYGYTF
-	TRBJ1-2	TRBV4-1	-	TGCGCCAGCAGCCAAGTAGGGGACTTCTATGGCTACACCTTC	CASSQVGDFYGYTF
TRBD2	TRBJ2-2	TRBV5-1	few	TGCGCCAGCAGCTTATACGGGACTAGCGGCGTCGGGGGGACCGGGGAGCTGTTTTTT	CASSLYGTSGVGGTGELFF
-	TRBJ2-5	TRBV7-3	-	TGTGCCAGCAGCTTATTGGGGCAGACCCAGTACTTC	CASSLLGQTQYF
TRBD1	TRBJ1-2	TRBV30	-	TGTGCCTGGAGCCTCCAGGCGACAGGGGGAGGCTACACCTTC	CAWSLQATGGGYTF
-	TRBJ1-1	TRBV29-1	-	TGCAGCGTTGATCGGGGGTTGAACACTGAAGCTTTCTTT	CSVDRGLNTEAFF
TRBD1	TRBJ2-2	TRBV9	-	TGTGCCAGCAGCTCGGGACAGTCGAACACCGGGGAGCTGTTTTTT	CASSSGQSNTGELFF
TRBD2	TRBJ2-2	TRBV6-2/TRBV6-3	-	TGTGCCAGCAGTTTCAGCCTGACTAGCGCTCCCGGGGAGCTGTTTTTT	CASSFSLTSAPGELFF
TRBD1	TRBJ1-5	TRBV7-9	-	TGTGCCAGCAGCCTCGTGGGGACAGGGGCCGATCAGCCCCAGCATTTT	CASSLVGTGADQPQHF
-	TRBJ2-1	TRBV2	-	TGTGCCAGCAGTGAAGTACCGCAGAACGCATACAATGAGCAGTTCTTC	CASSEVPQNAYNEQFF
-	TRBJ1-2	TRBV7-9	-	TGTGCCAGCAGCTTAGCGGGTAACGACAACATCTATGGCTACACCTTC	CASSLAGNDNIYGYTF
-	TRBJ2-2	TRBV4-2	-	TGTGCCAGCAGCCAAGAACGGGACACCGGGGAGCTGTTTTTT	CASSQERDTGELFF
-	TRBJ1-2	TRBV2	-	TGTGCCAGCAGTGAACAGGGATTTGGCTACACCTTC	CASSEQGFGYTF
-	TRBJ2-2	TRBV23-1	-	TGCGCCAGCAGTCACCCATGGACACAGCAACTGGGCACCGGGGAGCTGTTTTTT	CASSHPWTQQLGTGELFF
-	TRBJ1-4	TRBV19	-	TGTGCCAGTCGGAAACAGGGCGGCGGGGAAAAACTGTTTTTT	CASRKQGGGEKLFF
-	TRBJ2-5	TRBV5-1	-	TGCGCCAGCAGCCCTATGGGGGTGGGGGGCCAAGAGACCCAGTACTTC	CASSPMGVGGQETQYF
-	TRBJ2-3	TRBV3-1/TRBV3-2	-	TGTGCCAGCAGTCCCAGGCAAGATACGCAGTATTTT	CASSPRQDTQYF
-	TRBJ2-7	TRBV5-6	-	TGTGCCAGCAGCTTCGGGGGTCTGGGATCCTACGAGCAGTACTTC	CASSFGGLGSYEQYF
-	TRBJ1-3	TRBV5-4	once	TGTGCCAGCAGCCTCGGGACTCCCTCTGGAAACACCATATATTTT	CASSLGTPSGNTIYF
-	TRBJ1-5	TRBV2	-	TGTGCCAGCAGTGAAGGGAGGGGGGGCCGCAATCAGCCCCAGCATTTT	CASSEGRGGRNQPQHF
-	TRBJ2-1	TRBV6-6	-	TGTGCCAGCAGTTACGGAGGGCTTTGGAATGAGCAGTTCTTC	CASSYGGLWNEQFF
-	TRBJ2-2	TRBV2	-	TGTGCCAGCAGTGAAAATAGGAACACCGGGGAGCTGTTTTTT	CASSENRNTGELFF
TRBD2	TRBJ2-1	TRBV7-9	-	TGTGCCAGCAGCGCCTCCTTTTGGAGCGGGGGCTACAATGAGCAGTTCTTC	CASSASFWSGGYNEQFF
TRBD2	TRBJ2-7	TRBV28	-	TGTGCCAGCAGTTTAAACAGCGGGGGGACCTCCTACGAGCAGTACTTC	CASSLNSGGTSYEQYF
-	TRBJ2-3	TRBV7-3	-	TGTGCCAGCAGCCCAACAGGGTTAGATACGCAGTATTTT	CASSPTGLDTQYF
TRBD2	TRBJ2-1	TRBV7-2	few	TGTGCCAGCAGCAAAACTAGCGGGGGGGCCACTTCTGAGCAGTTCTTC	CASSKTSGGATSEQFF
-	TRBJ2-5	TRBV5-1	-	TGCGCCAGCAGCCCCGTCGAGGGAGTGTGGGAGACCCAGTACTTC	CASSPVEGVWETQYF
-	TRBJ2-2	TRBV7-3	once	TGTGCCAGCAGCGCACAGGGTCCCGGGGAGCTGTTTTTT	CASSAQGPGELFF
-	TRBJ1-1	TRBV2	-	TGTGCCAGCAGTGAATGGTATGGTGGGGAGTCTGAAGCTTTCTTT	CASSEWYGGESEAFF
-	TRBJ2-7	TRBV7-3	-	TGTGCCAGCAGCTTAAGAGCTCCGGGGTACGAGCAGTACTTC	CASSLRAPGYEQYF
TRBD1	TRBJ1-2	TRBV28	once	TGTGCCAGCAGTCCTGGACAGGAGGTCTATGGCTACACCTTC	CASSPGQEVYGYTF
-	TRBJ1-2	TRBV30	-	TGTGCCTGGACGGCCCAGAGCCGGGGTGGCTATGGCTACACCTTC	CAWTAQSRGGYGYTF
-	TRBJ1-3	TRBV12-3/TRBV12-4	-	TGTGCCAGCAGTAGGGGGACTGGAAACACCATATATTTT	CASSRGTGNTIYF
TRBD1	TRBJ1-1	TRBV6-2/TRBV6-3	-	TGTGCCAGCAGTAAGGACAGGGGGCGAGCTGAAGCTTTCTTT	CASSKDRGRAEAFF
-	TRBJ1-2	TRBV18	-	TGTGCCAGCTCACCACTCGGGGGGCGAAACTATGGCTACACCTTC	CASSPLGGRNYGYTF
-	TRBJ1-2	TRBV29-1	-	TGCAGCGTCCAGGGGCTCTATGGCTACACCTTC	CSVQGLYGYTF
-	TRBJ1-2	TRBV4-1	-	TGCGCCAGCAGCCAAGTTTTTGGACAGTCCTTCTATGGCTACACCTTC	CASSQVFGQSFYGYTF
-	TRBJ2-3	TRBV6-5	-	TGTGCCAGCAGTTTAAAGCCCCGGGATACGCAGTATTTT	CASSLKPRDTQYF
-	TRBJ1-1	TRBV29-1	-	TGCAGCGCGGGTGGGGAGTCTGAAGCTTTCTTT	CSAGGESEAFF
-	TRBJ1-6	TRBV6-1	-	TGTGCCAGCAGTGAAGGTTACCCCCGGCGGGAGGATTCACCCCTCCACTTT	CASSEGYPRREDSPLHF
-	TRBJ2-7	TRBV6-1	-	TGTGCCAGCAGTGAGTACAGGAGTACGTACTTC	CASSEYRSTYF
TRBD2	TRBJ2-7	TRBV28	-	TGTGCCAGCAGTAAAATAGCGGGGGGGGAAGAATACGAGCAGTACTTC	CASSKIAGGEEYEQYF
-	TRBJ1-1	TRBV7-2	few	TGTGCCAGCAGCTTAGGAGGGGGGGACACTGAAGCTTTCTTT	CASSLGGGDTEAFF
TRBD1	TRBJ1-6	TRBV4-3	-	TGCGCCAGCAGCCAGGGACAGTATAATTCACCCCTCCACTTT	CASSQGQYNSPLHF
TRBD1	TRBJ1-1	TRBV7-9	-	TGTGCCAGCAGCGGAGACAGGGGGCTCACTGAAGCTTTCTTT	CASSGDRGLTEAFF
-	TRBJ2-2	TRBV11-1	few	TGTGCCAGCAGCGCGACACGTACGAACACCGGGGAGCTGTTTTTT	CASSATRTNTGELFF
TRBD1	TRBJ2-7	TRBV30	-	TGTGCCTGGAGTGCTCTCCGGGACAGGGGATCCTACGAGCAGTACTTC	CAWSALRDRGSYEQYF
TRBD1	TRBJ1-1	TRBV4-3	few	TGCGCCAGCAGCCAAGTTTGGACAGGCCGCATGAACACTGAAGCTTTCTTT	CASSQVWTGRMNTEAFF
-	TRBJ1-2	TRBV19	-	TGTGCCAGTAGTATAGGTCTTCGGACAGCTCGCTATGGCTACACCTTC	CASSIGLRTARYGYTF
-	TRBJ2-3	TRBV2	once	TGTGCCAGCAGTGAGGGGGGAACAGATACGCAGTATTTT	CASSEGGTDTQYF
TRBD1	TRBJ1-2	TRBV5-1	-	TGCGCCAGCAGCCAGGAGGGTCGTCGGGACAGAGACAACTACACCTTC	CASSQEGRRDRDNYTF
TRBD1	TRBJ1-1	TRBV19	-	TGTGCCAGTATGGTCAGGGGGGCTGAAGCTTTCTTT	CASMVRGAEAFF
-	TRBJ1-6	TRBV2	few	TGTGCCAGCAGAGTTCGGGGGGCCGAGAATTCACCCCTCCACTTT	CASRVRGAENSPLHF
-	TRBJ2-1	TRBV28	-	TGTGCCAGCAGTTTCAATTTCCGGGCAGGGGATTGGAATGAGCAGTTCTTC	CASSFNFRAGDWNEQFF
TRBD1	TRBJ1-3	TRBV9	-	TGTGCCAGCAGCCAAGGGACAGGGGATTTCTCTGGAAACACCATATATTTT	CASSQGTGDFSGNTIYF